The 20 T cell receptor beta chains below come from one sample, sequenced in a study of cytomegalovirus exposure and HLA in healthy donors. A multiplex PCR was run with 60 Vbeta primers and 13 Jbeta primers. The data were produced by immunoSEQ multiplex PCR, yet TCRdb's version contains in-frame clones alone and is incomplete. The sample includes about 70,000 clones, around 91% of them seen just once. Sample: PBMCs. These receptors were taken from a woman in her twenties or thirties in good health and CMV-seropositive.

The rearrangement uses TRBV13 and TRBJ2-3; the D gene is possibly TRBD1 (5 bases). CDR1 is PRHDT and CDR2 is FYEKMQ in the germline V gene (reference sequence). The CDR3 loop spans 15 amino acids. The ends were cut back, 5 bases at V and 2 bases at J, with 14 bases in the middle. As DNA, the CDR3 is TGTGCCAGCAGCCCGAAGGCAGGGATCACAGATACGCAGTATTTT. This translates into CASSPKAGITDTQYF.

The J gene is TRBJ1-3, the V gene TRBV25-1, with D tentatively TRBD1 (5 bases). Trimming left V 3 bases short and J 4 bases short, with 10 bases between. The V gene's germline CDR1 is MGHDK and CDR2 SYGVNS. CDR3 length equals 14 residues. CDR3 nucleotide sequence: TGTGCCAGCAGTGACCCGGGGGGAGGAAACACCATATATTTT. This codes for CASSDPGGGNTIYF.

The gene calls are TRBV18 and TRBJ1-1; maybe TRBD1 (5 bases). CDR1 is KGHSH, CDR2 LQKENI, per germline. The CDR3 has 16 amino acids. The germline V and J ends were trimmed by 0 bases and 10 bases, with 21 bases remaining between them. The CDR3, as DNA: TGTGCCAGCTCACCACCCCAGGGAGGGGCTCGCGGCGGAGCTTTCTTT. This encodes CASSPPQGGARGGAFF.

The chain carries TRBV29-1 and TRBJ1-1; tentative D call: TRBD1 (5 bases). Trimming cost V 4 bases and J 6 bases, with 18 bases left between them. The V gene's germline CDR1 is SQVTM and CDR2 ANQGSEA. The CDR3 runs 14 residues. The CDR3 nucleotides read TGCAGCGTTGTTTTTTGGGGGACTCAGGCTGAAGCTTTCTTT. As protein: CSVVFWGTQAEAFF.

This clone has just one count. V and J are TRBV6-1 and TRBJ2-7, with 10 bases aligning to TRBD2. CDR1 and CDR2 (germline): MNHNS, SASEGT. Germline trimming cut 5 bases from V and 3 bases from J; bases unmatched to any gene: 4. The CDR3 length is 14 residues. DNA for the CDR3: TGTGCCAGCAGTTTACGGACTAGCGGCTACGAGCAGTACTTC. Protein product: CASSLRTSGYEQYF.

The V and J genes are TRBV4-1 and TRBJ2-7, with TRBD2 matching 11 bases. CDR3 length: 15 residues. V trimming: 2 bases; J trimming: 4 bases; junction bases outside the gene matches: 4. Germline V gene sequence: CDR1 MGHRA, CDR2 YSYEKL. CDR3 loop: CASSQTLAGAYEQYF. The CDR3 nucleotides are TGCGCCAGCAGCCAAACACTAGCGGGAGCTTACGAGCAGTACTTC.

The chain employs TRBV6-5 and TRBJ1-5, with TRBD1 matching over 9 bases. The V and J ends lost 6 bases and 6 bases, in that order; junction bases with no gene match: 9. The CDR3 loop spans 15 amino acids. CDR1 and CDR2 (germline): MNHEY, SVGAGI. This CDR3 reads CASRGQGTGIQPQHF. In nucleotides, the CDR3 is TGTGCCAGCAGGGGGCAGGGGACAGGGATTCAGCCCCAGCATTTT.

This chain connects TRBV7-9 to TRBJ1-1; D remains ambiguous. The germline V and J ends were trimmed by 5 bases and 7 bases, with 11 bases remaining between them. This CDR3 has 12 amino acids. The V gene's germline CDR1 is SEHNR and CDR2 FQNEAQ (reference sequence). The CDR3 sequence is CASSERLHEAFF. The CDR3, as DNA: TGTGCCAGCAGCGAGAGGCTCCATGAAGCTTTCTTT.

The chain recombines TRBV9 with TRBJ1-5; D perhaps matches TRBD1 (5 bases). Germline V CDR1 and CDR2: SGDLS, YYNGEE. V shed 3 bases and J shed 2 bases, with 12 bases lying between them. This CDR3 spans 15 amino acids. CDR3 in amino acids: CASSAGGGGNQPQHF. DNA of the CDR3: TGTGCCAGCAGCGCGGGGGGTGGGGGCAATCAGCCCCAGCATTTT.

The chain carries TRBV7-9 and TRBJ1-1; D remains ambiguous. Germline CDR1 SEHNR, CDR2 FQNEAQ (reference sequence). The ends were cut back, 3 bases at V and 1 base at J, with 6 bases in the middle. This CDR3 spans 13 amino acids. The CDR3 sequence is CASSLYRNTEAFF. For the CDR3, the DNA is TGTGCCAGCAGCTTGTACAGGAACACTGAAGCTTTCTTT.

This clone was detected once. The chain couples TRBV5-6 to TRBJ1-1; D remains ambiguous. Germline assignment: CDR1 SGHDT and CDR2 YYEEEE. The V end was cut by 4 bases, the J end by 0 bases, with 10 bases between. The CDR3 length is 14 residues. The CDR3 loop reads CASSLGNLNTEAFF. DNA for the CDR3: TGTGCCAGCAGCCTCGGGAACCTGAACACTGAAGCTTTCTTT. The entire variable domain, with the rest obtained from reference TRBV5-6 and TRBJ1-1, is as follows: DAGVTQSPTHLIKTRGQQVTLRCSPKSGHDTVSWYQQALGQGPQFIFQYYEEEERQRGNFPDRFSGHQFPNYSSELNVNALLLGDSALYLCASSLGNLNTEAFFGQGTRLTVV.

This clone has only a few counts. The rearrangement uses TRBV6-1 and TRBJ1-1; D gene unclear. Germline V gene lookup returns CDR1 MNHNS and CDR2 SASEGT. The CDR3 spans 14 residues. V shed 5 bases and J shed 1 base, with 11 bases lying between them. In DNA form, the CDR3 reads TGTGCCAGCAGTATGAAGCTAGGGAACACTGAAGCTTTCTTT. Encoded protein: CASSMKLGNTEAFF.

The chain couples TRBV7-2 to TRBJ2-7; D remains ambiguous. Trimming took off 2 bases at V and 0 bases at J, with 8 bases between the two ends. CDR3 length: 14 residues. Germline V CDR1 and CDR2: SGHTA, FQGNSA. CDR3 coding DNA: TGTGCCAGCAGCTTAACAGTCAGCTCCTACGAGCAGTACTTC. Translating it yields CASSLTVSSYEQYF. Full variable domain (rest looked up from reference TRBV7-2 and TRBJ2-7): GAGVSQSPSNKVTEKGKDVELRCDPISGHTALYWYRQSLGQGLEFLIYFQGNSAPDKSGLPSDRFSAERTGGSVSTLTIQRTQQEDSAVYLCASSLTVSSYEQYFGPGTRLTVT.

CDR3 nucleotides: TGTGCCAGCAGATATGACAGGGGGTACGAGCAGTACTTC. As protein: CASRYDRGYEQYF. The chain combines TRBV6-5 with TRBJ2-7; TRBD1 matches 9 bases. The CDR3 is 13 amino acids. The V gene's germline CDR1 is MNHEY and CDR2 SVGAGI. V shed 6 bases, J shed 4 bases, and the junction held 4 bases outside the gene matches.

The chain employs TRBV21-1 and TRBJ1-5; TRBD1, the table's D call, lacks a check against the DNA. TRBV21-1 corresponds to a pseudogene. The CDR3 consists of 17 residues. CDR3 in DNA: TGTGCCAGCAAACGGGACACCCACCTGGGAGGCAATCAGCCCCAGCATTTT. It codes for CASKRDTHLGGNQPQHF.

This clone was counted between two and nine times. The V gene is TRBV23-1, the J gene TRBJ2-7; 7 positions agree with TRBD1. TRBV23-1 is treated as an ORF (open reading frame) with a function not yet certain. V shed 3 bases and J 4 bases; nucleotides not matched to a gene: 15. The CDR3 sequence is 17 residues long. In DNA, the CDR3 is TGCGCCAGCAGTCAGCCCAGCACCTACAGGGGAAGGTACGAGCAGTACTTC. It specifies CASSQPSTYRGRYEQYF.

The J gene is TRBJ2-7, the V gene TRBV15; 10 bases are a match to TRBD2. The CDR3 length is 17 residues. Trimming removed 0 bases from V and 6 bases from J; junction bases left unmatched: 11. Germline CDR1 reads LNHNV; CDR2 reads YYDKDF (reference sequence). This CDR3 is CATSREWLAGESLEQYF. CDR3 coding DNA: TGTGCCACCAGCAGAGAATGGCTAGCGGGAGAGAGTCTCGAGCAGTACTTC.

This clone is a singleton in its sample. The chain uses TRBV6-6 and TRBJ2-3; the match to TRBD2 covers 9 bases. Per germline, CDR1 MNHNY and CDR2 SVGAGI (reference sequence). Trimming took 6 bases from V and 11 from J; bases not matched to a gene: 9. The CDR3 contains 13 residues. The CDR3 region has the DNA TGTGCCAGCAGCCAATCAAATAGCGGGGGGCAGTATTTT. The encoded protein is CASSQSNSGGQYF.

The chain has TRBV7-9 and TRBJ1-2; D might be TRBD1 (5 bases). Germline CDR1 SEHNR, CDR2 FQNEAQ (reference sequence). V lost 1 base and J 6 bases, leaving 9 bases between the germline ends. The CDR3 contains 13 residues. CDR3 residues: CASSLEGKHGYTF. CDR3 nucleotide sequence: TGTGCCAGCAGCTTAGAGGGGAAGCATGGCTACACCTTC. Full variable domain (rest looked up from reference TRBV7-9 and TRBJ1-2): DTGVSQNPRHKITKRGQNVTFRCDPISEHNRLYWYRQTLGQGPEFLTYFQNEAQLEKSRLLSDRFSAERPKGSFSTLEIQRTEQGDSAMYLCASSLEGKHGYTFGSGTRLTVV.

V gene TRBV5-8 combines with J gene TRBJ1-5; TRBD1 agrees at 10 bases. Losses at the gene ends were 0 bases for V and 11 bases for J; bases not matched to a gene: 11. In germline, CDR1 is SGHTS, CDR2 YDEGEE. The CDR3 runs 16 residues. CDR3 DNA sequence: TGTGCCAGCAGCTTGGGACCCGGGACAGGGGTGGTGGCCCAGCATTTT. Protein product: CASSLGPGTGVVAQHF.